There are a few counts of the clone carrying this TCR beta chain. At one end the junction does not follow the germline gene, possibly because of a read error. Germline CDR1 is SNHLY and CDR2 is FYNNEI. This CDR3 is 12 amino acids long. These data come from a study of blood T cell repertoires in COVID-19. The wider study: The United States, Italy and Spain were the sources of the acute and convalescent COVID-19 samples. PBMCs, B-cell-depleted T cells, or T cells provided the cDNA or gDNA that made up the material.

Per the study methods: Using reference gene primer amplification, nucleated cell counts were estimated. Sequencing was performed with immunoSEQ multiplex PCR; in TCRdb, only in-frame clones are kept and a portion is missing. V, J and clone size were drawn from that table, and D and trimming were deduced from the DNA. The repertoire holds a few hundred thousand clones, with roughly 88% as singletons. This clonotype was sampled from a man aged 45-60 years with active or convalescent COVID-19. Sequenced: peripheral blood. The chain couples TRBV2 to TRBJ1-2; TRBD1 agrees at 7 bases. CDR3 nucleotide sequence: TGTGCCAGCACCCTAGAAGGGGGCAGTCCTCACTTC. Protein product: CASTLEGGSPHF.